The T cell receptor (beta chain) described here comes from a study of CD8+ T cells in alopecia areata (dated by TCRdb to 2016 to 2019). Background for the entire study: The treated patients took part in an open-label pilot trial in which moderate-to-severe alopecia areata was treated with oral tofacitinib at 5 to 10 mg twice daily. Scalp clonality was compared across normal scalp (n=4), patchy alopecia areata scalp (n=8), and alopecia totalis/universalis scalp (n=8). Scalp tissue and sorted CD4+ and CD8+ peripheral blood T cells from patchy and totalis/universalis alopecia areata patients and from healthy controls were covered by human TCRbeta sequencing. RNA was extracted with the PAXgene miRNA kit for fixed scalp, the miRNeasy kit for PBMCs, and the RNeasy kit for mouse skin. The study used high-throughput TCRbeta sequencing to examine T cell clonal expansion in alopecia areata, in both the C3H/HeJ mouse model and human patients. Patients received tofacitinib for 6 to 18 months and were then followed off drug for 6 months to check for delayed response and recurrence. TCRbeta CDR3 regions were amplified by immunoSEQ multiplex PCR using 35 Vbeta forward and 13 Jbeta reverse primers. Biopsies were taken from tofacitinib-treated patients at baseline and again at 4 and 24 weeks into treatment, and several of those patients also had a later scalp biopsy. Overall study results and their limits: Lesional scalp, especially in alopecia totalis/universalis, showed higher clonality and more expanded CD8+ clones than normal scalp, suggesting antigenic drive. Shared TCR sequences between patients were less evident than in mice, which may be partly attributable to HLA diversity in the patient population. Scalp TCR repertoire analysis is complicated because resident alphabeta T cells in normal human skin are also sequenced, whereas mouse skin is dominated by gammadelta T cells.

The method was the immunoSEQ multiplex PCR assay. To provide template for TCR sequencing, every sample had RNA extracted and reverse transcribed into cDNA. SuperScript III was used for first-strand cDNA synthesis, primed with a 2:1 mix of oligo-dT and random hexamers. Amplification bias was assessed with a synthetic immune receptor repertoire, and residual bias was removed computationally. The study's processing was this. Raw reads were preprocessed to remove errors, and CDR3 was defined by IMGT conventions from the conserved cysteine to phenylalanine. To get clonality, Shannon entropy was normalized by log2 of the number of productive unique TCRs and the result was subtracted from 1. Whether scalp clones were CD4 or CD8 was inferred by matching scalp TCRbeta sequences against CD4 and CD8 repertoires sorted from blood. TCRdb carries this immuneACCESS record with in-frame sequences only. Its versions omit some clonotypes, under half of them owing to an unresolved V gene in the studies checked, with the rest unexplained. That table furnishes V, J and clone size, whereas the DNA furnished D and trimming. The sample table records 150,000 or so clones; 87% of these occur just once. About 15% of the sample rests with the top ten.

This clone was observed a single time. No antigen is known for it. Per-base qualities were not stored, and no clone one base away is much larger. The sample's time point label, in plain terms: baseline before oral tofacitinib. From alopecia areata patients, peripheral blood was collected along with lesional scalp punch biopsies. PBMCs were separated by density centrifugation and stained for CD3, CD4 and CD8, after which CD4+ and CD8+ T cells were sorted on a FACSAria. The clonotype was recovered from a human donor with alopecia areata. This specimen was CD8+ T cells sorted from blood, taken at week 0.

Read as DNA, the sequence is TGTGCCAGCAGCTTGACTAGCGGGGGGAAAACCACCTACGAGCAGTACTTC. Its protein product is CASSLTSGGKTTYEQYF. The chain couples TRBV11-2 to TRBJ2-7, and 13 bases in between align with TRBD2. Based on the germline V gene, the CDR1 and CDR2 sequences are SGHAT and FQNNGV. V trim: 3 bases; J trim: 2 bases; unmatched bases: 7. Taken from cysteine to phenylalanine, the CDR3 has 17 residues. Kept here is only the CDR3 DNA, which spans 51 bases and is read in frame from base 1.